This T cell receptor beta chain was found in a study of cytomegalovirus exposure and HLA in healthy donors. Study results and limitations: It was shown in a later analysis that HLA-associated TCR beta chains were more clonally expanded than other, equally common chains. CMV serostatus alone was available as immune exposure information.

V dropped 3 bases and J dropped 0 bases, with 7 bases sitting between them. The CDR3 is made up of 14 amino acids. CDR1 and CDR2 from the germline V gene are SGHNT and YYREEE (reference sequence). On this clone itself: Its target is not known.

60 Vbeta and 13 Jbeta primers were used in PCR. Sequencing was performed with immunoSEQ multiplex PCR; in TCRdb, only in-frame clones are kept and a portion is missing. This table holds roughly 140,000 clones, approximately 84% found once. This rearrangement joins TRBV5-4 to TRBJ2-4; tentative D call: TRBD2 (5 bases). The sample taken for sequencing was PBMCs. The sequence derives from a woman between 18 and 30 years old in good health and CMV-seronegative. This CDR3 is CASSSGGAKNIQYF. The CDR3 nucleotides read TGTGCCAGCAGCTCAGGAGGAGCCAAAAACATTCAGTACTTC.